This TCR beta chain was captured by sequencing in a study of shared clonotypes between healthy human individuals (dated by TCRdb to the early 2020s). Broadly, across the study: A couple of women and a few men aged 18 to 49 years were included in the cohort. To increase sequencing depth and limit assay-specific biases, TCR repertoire library preparation and sequencing were carried out by different laboratories using diverse techniques. To estimate repertoire size and how much clonotypes are shared between individuals, the study performed deep sequencing of blood TCR repertoires from roughly five healthy adults. Per donor, leukapheresis produced somewhere between about 0.8 and 9.5 billion PBMCs. For each donor, CD4 naive and CD4 memory were each run on three plates, CD8 naive on two plates, and CD8 memory on one plate.

Study-level results and caveats: Sampling was restricted to blood, and TCR repertoires in tissues likely differ from the TCR repertoires found in blood. Naive subsets generally had larger estimated clonotype richness than memory subsets. Pairwise subsampling led to the expectation that sequencing depth would affect the degree of clonotype sharing among donors. Across four donors, about 5% of naive CD4, approximately 3.6% of naive CD8, 2.3% of memory CD4, and roughly 0.41% of memory CD8 clonotypes were shared. Clonotypes shared by all four sorted-subset donors showed higher generation probabilities than non-shared clonotypes. Rarefaction of sorted-subset datasets indicated incomplete sequencing despite the large sequencing depth. Because the study included a small number of donors, the genetic and exposure-history diversity represented was limited.

On this clone itself: The antigen this receptor binds is unknown. No much larger clone is present one base from it, and per-base qualities are unavailable.

Using the deep immunoSEQ assay, TCR CDR3 regions were amplified from genomic DNA by multiplex PCR. For each cell subset, the extracted genomic DNA was distributed evenly across all wells of several immunoSEQ 96-well plates, and each plate served as one replicate. For sorted subsets, about 200 ng genomic DNA, equal to some 30,000 T cell genomes, was loaded into each replicate PCR. Purified libraries were quantified with a Qubit 3.0 fluorometer, sized on a Bioanalyzer 2100, and re-quantified with the KAPA Library Quantification kit. Every immunoSEQ 96-well plate was sequenced on a separate single-read 150-cycle Illumina NextSeq 550 flow cell. In the authors' own workflow: Because the immunoSEQ output included only junctional sequences and no quality scores, the filtering could not be the same as the filtering used for full-length reads. To assign V/J genes and CDR3, sequences were annotated against IMGT germline references using PyIR, a Python wrapper for IgBLAST v1.9. Any read was removed if the V/J assignment was weak (E-value above 1e-6), the CDR3 was missing, or the read contained stop codons, out-of-frame junctions, or ambiguous translated residues. V3J clonotypes were defined as sequences sharing the same inferred V gene, J gene, and CDR3 amino acid sequence. The percentage overlap between two repertoires was calculated by dividing the number of shared unique clonotypes by the size of the smaller repertoire. RTK rarefaction, the Chao1 estimator, and Recon v2.1 estimates of unobserved clonotypes were used to assess repertoire richness. For all TCRbeta clonotypes obtained by the gDNA method from a handful of donors, generation probabilities were computed with OLGA. Held by TCRdb, this immuneACCESS table contains in-frame sequences only and omits some clones. Under half of the omission traces to an unresolved V gene where checked; the cause of the rest is unknown. V and J calls and clone size are given by that table; D and trimming were obtained from the DNA. The sample has about 1.9 million clones on record, about 93% of them singletons. About 1.7% of the sample is taken by the ten largest.

Clipping removes 9 bases from V and 4 bases from J, with 6 as the unmatched junction base count. The germline V gene (reference sequence) gives CDR1 as LNHDA and CDR2 as SQIVND. The CDR3 covers 14 residues, taking in both the cysteine and the phenylalanine. CDR3 DNA is the only sequence kept; it has 42 bases, read in frame from the first base. CD8 naive samples consisted of CD45RO-negative cells that were positively selected for CCR7, yielding a CD45RA+CCR7+ population without TemRA cells. The donors were healthy, HIV-negative adults with no recently reported acute infections or vaccinations. Every donor was a Caucasian adult residing in Nashville, Tennessee, USA. After blood collection by leukapheresis, PBMCs were isolated using Ficoll-Histopaque density gradient centrifugation and then cryopreserved in the vapor phase of liquid nitrogen. Analytical flow cytometry was used to check the purity and quantity of every magnetically sorted T cell population. Each sorted fraction had its genomic DNA isolated and then quantified by UV absorbance on a Nanodrop 2000c.

The chain links TRBV19 with TRBJ2-2, and TRBD2 matches 9 of the central bases. The TCR originated in a young man in good health. Some clones in this sample may be carry-over from other donors' samples. Input material: naive CD8+ T cells from PBMCs. What this sample's cell subset or site label stands for: CD45RA+CCR7+. The CDR3 is CASRGLASTGELFF. DNA sequence: TGTGCCAGCCGAGGACTAGCGAGCACCGGGGAGCTGTTTTTT.